These 7 T cell receptor beta chains came from one sample sequenced in a study of OX40 agonist ivuxolimab in advanced cancers. Only in-frame clones appear in the TCRdb table, and some are missing; sequencing was by immunoSEQ multiplex PCR. This sample has some 63,000 clones; roughly 86% occur once, and the top ten carry about 5%. The sequences come from CD4+ or CD8+ T cells sorted from blood, collected in a trial of the OX40 agonist ivuxolimab. All receptors come from an adult with an advanced solid tumor such as melanoma, head and neck, liver or kidney cancer.

The rearrangement links TRBV4-2 to TRBJ2-5, with 7 bases lining up with TRBD1. The J call may be incorrect, as the DNA end agrees better with TRBJ2-7. From germline, CDR1 is LGHNA and CDR2 YNFKEQ. CDR3 length equals 15 residues. CDR3 sequence reads: CASSQGQGDSYEQYF. The CDR3 nucleotides read TGTGCCAGCAGCCAAGGGCAGGGGGACTCCTACGAGCAGTACTTC.

The table lists this clone with a count of one. In DNA form, the CDR3 reads TGTGCCAGCAGACGGACGGCTTCGCTTGAGGGCTACACCTTC. This sequence encodes CASRRTASLEGYTF. This sequence joins TRBV6-5 and TRBJ1-2; D is undetermined. Germline V gene lookup returns CDR1 MNHEY and CDR2 SVGAGI. Trimming took off 6 bases at V and 8 bases at J, with 19 bases between the two ends. The CDR3 is made up of 14 amino acids.

The chain combines TRBV6-5 with TRBJ2-1; 7 bases align to TRBD2. V lost 4 bases to trimming and J lost 6 bases; unmatched junction nucleotides: 3. CDR3 length equals 13 residues. From germline, CDR1 is MNHEY and CDR2 SVGAGI. The CDR3: CASSSGRSNEQFF. In nucleotides, the CDR3 is TGTGCCAGCAGTTCCGGGAGGTCCAATGAGCAGTTCTTC.

This sequence joins TRBV7-9 and TRBJ1-3; no reliable D call. Trimming removed 1 base from V and 1 base from J, with 11 bases in between. This CDR3 spans 16 amino acids. Germline assignment: CDR1 SEHNR and CDR2 FQNEAQ (reference sequence). CDR3 residues: CASSLVGNPSGNTIYF. CDR3 in DNA: TGTGCCAGCAGCTTAGTAGGGAATCCTTCTGGAAACACCATATATTTT.

A single count supports this clone. Here the CDR3 reads CASSLYGTYEQYF. The DNA of the CDR3 is TGTGCCAGCAGTCTATACGGAACCTACGAGCAGTACTTC. The chain is built from TRBV28 and TRBJ2-7; D unclear. CDR1 MDHEN and CDR2 SYDVKM come from the germline V gene. The V end was cut by 5 bases, the J end by 2 bases, with 10 bases between. CDR3 length: 13 amino acids. Full variable domain (missing parts from reference TRBV28 and TRBJ2-7): DVKVTQSSRYLVKRTGEKVFLECVQDMDHENMFWYRQDPGLGLRLIYFSYDVKMKEKGDIPEGYSVSREKKERFSLILESASTNQTSMYLCASSLYGTYEQYFGPGTRLTVT.

J is TRBJ1-1 and V is TRBV5-3; D uncertain. TRBV5-3 is noted as an ORF with a role that remains uncertain. The V end was cut by 8 bases, the J end by 1 base, with 12 bases between. The CDR3 runs to 13 residues. CDR3 bases: TGTGCCAGCAGCCAAGGGTGGAACACTGAAGCTTTCTTT. This translates into CASSQGWNTEAFF.

This chain links TRBV7-8 with TRBJ2-7; no definite D call. CDR3 size: 15 residues. From germline, CDR1 is SGHVS and CDR2 FQNEAQ. Between the trimmed V and J ends, which lost 0 bases and 4 bases, there was a span of 13 bases. The CDR3 protein is CASSLAGRFLYEQYF. In DNA form, the CDR3 reads TGTGCCAGCAGCTTAGCCGGAAGGTTCTTATACGAGCAGTACTTC.